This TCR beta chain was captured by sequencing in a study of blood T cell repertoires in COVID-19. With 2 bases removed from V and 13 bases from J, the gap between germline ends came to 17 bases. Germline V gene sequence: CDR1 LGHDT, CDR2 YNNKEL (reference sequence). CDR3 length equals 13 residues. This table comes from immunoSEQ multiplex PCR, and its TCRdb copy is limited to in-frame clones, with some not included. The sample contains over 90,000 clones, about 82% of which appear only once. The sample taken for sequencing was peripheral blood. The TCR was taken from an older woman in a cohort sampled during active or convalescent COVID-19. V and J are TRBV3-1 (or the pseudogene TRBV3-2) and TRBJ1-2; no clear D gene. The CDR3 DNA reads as TGTGCCAGCAGCCAACCTCCCTTTACGTTCGGCACCTTC. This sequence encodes CASSQPPFTFGTF.